This is a list of T cell receptor beta chains from one sample in a study of graft-versus-host responses after intestinal transplantation. Profiled with immunoSEQ multiplex PCR; TCRdb holds only in-frame clones, not every one. The sample contains 12,000 to 15,000 clones, over 75% of which appear only once. Material: ileum tissue, obtained roughly 27 days after intestinal transplant. The receptor set was obtained from a human patient who received an intestinal transplant, so some T cells may come from the graft donor. Each CDR3 is given with its conserved first and last residue. A D gene is named only where the DNA matches it firmly. Clone size, where shown, is once, few, many, or a class for clones that have expanded.

v_call	clone_size	d_call	j_call	cdr3_nt	cdr3_aa
TRBV6-4	medium-sized	TRBD1	TRBJ1-4	TGTGCCAGCAGACCCCAGGGGGGCGCGGGGGAAAAACTGTTTTTT	CASRPQGGAGEKLFF
TRBV18	few	TRBD2	TRBJ2-4	TGTGCCAGCTCACCACTCGGGGGGGTGGCCAAAAACATTCAGTACTTC	CASSPLGGVAKNIQYF
TRBV6-6	few	TRBD2	TRBJ2-1	TGTGCCAGCAGTTACTCGTCAACGGGACTAGCAGATGAGCAGTTCTTC	CASSYSSTGLADEQFF
TRBV6-5	NA	TRBD2	TRBJ2-1	TGTGCCAGCACCTCTAGCGGGGGGTCCTACAATGAGCAGTTCTTC	CASTSSGGSYNEQFF
TRBV4-2	NA	TRBD1	TRBJ1-2	TGTGCCAGCAGCTCTGGACAGGGGGCGCTCACCGTCTACACCTTC	CASSSGQGALTVYTF
TRBV29-1	NA	TRBD2	TRBJ2-1	TGCAGCGTTGTTGTTCCCAGCGGGGGGGCCCTAGCCTACAATGAGCAGTTCTTC	CSVVVPSGGALAYNEQFF
TRBV5-4	NA	NA	TRBJ2-1	TGTGCCAGCAGCCCTCAGACCAGGGGTACGGGTTACAATGAGCAGTTCTTC	CASSPQTRGTGYNEQFF
TRBV4-2	few	NA	TRBJ1-5	TGTGCCAGCAGCCAAGAAGGGGCAGGAGATCAGCCCCAGCATTTT	CASSQEGAGDQPQHF
TRBV6-1	NA	TRBD2	TRBJ2-2	TGTGCCAGCAGTGTTTATTTACTAGCGGGGGCAAACACCGGGGAGCTGTTTTTT	CASSVYLLAGANTGELFF
TRBV6-1	few	NA	TRBJ1-1	TGTGCCAGCAGTGAGCTGACAGTCGCCATGAACACTGAAGCTTTCTTT	CASSELTVAMNTEAFF
TRBV7-8	NA	TRBD1	TRBJ2-3	TGTGCCAGCAGCCCCGGGACAGGGAGCACAGATACGCAGTATTTT	CASSPGTGSTDTQYF
TRBV5-1	NA	TRBD2	TRBJ2-3	TGCGCCAGCAGCTTTAGCGGGGGGCCCACAGATACGCAGTATTTT	CASSFSGGPTDTQYF
TRBV4-3	NA	TRBD1	TRBJ1-1	TGCGCCAGCAGCCAAGATACGGCCGCACAGGGGATGGAAGAAGCTTTCTTT	CASSQDTAAQGMEEAFF
TRBV27	once	NA	TRBJ2-1	TGTGCCAGCAGTTTATGGCAGGGTGATGAGCAGTTCTTC	CASSLWQGDEQFF
TRBV5-6	NA	NA	TRBJ1-5	TGTGCCAGCAGCCCCCGTGGACTCCGAAATCAGCCCCAGCATTTT	CASSPRGLRNQPQHF
TRBV5-1	NA	NA	TRBJ2-2	TGCGCCAGCAGCTTGGCCGGTGGGGGGAAAACCGGGGAGCTGTTTTTT	CASSLAGGGKTGELFF
TRBV2	NA	NA	TRBJ1-2	TGTGCCAGCAGTGAAGCACCGGGGGGGGGTAACTATGGCTACACCTTC	CASSEAPGGGNYGYTF
TRBV4-1	NA	TRBD2	TRBJ2-5	TGCGCCAGCAGCCATAGGACTAGCCACAATCGAGAGACCCAGTACTTC	CASSHRTSHNRETQYF
TRBV7-9	NA	TRBD2	TRBJ2-2	TGTGCCAGCAGCTCCCTCCGGGGGGGAGGGACCGGGGAGCTGTTTTTT	CASSSLRGGGTGELFF
TRBV21-1	NA	NA	TRBJ1-5	TGTGCCAGCAACGAAACCCCCCGGGACAGGGTTAACAATCAGCCCCAGCATTTT	CASNETPRDRVNNQPQHF
TRBV11-2	NA	NA	TRBJ1-4	TGTGCCAGCAGCTTAGGTGGCGGGGAAGCAACTAATGAAAAACTGTTTTTT	CASSLGGGEATNEKLFF
TRBV15	once	NA	TRBJ2-6	TGTGCCACCAGCAGAGACAAATCTGGGGCCAACGTCCTGACTTTC	CATSRDKSGANVLTF
TRBV6-1	NA	TRBD2	TRBJ2-1	TGTGCCAGCAGTGAGGAGACTAGCGGGGGGGTTTACAATGAGCAGTTCTTC	CASSEETSGGVYNEQFF
TRBV7-2	NA	NA	TRBJ2-5	TGTGCCAGCAGCCGTCCAACAGGGGGGGCGGAGACCCAGTACTTC	CASSRPTGGAETQYF
TRBV11-1	NA	NA	TRBJ2-4	TGTGCCAGCAGCTTAGTCCCAGGGGAAAACATTCAGTACTTC	CASSLVPGENIQYF
TRBV15	few	TRBD1	TRBJ1-5	TGTGCCACCAGCAGAGTAGGGGGCTGGCAGCCCCAGCATTTT	CATSRVGGWQPQHF
TRBV7-7	once	TRBD2	TRBJ2-7	TGTGCTAGCACCCTGGGGGTTTGGACTAGGGGCTACGAGCAGTACTTC	CASTLGVWTRGYEQYF
TRBV30	few	TRBD1	TRBJ1-6	TGTGCCTGGACCGGGACAGGGAATTCACCCCTCCACTTT	CAWTGTGNSPLHF
TRBV5-8	NA	NA	TRBJ2-1	TGTGCCAGCAGCCCTGGAGGGGTAGGCAATGAGCAGTTCTTC	CASSPGGVGNEQFF
TRBV2	NA	NA	TRBJ2-2	TGTGCCAGCAGTGAAGCGCTGCGTACTGGGGAGCTGTTTTTT	CASSEALRTGELFF
TRBV14	NA	NA	TRBJ2-4	TGTGCCAGCAGCCAAGATTTCAGGGGTCAAAACATTCAGTACTTC	CASSQDFRGQNIQYF
TRBV5-1	NA	NA	TRBJ2-3	TGCGCCAGCAGCTTGCAGGGCACAGATACGCAGTATTTT	CASSLQGTDTQYF
TRBV5-4	NA	NA	TRBJ2-2	TGTGCCAGCAGACATACTACTAGGGCAAACACCGGGGAGCTGTTTTTT	CASRHTTRANTGELFF
TRBV19	NA	TRBD1	TRBJ1-2	TGTGCCAGTAGTATGTGGGACAGGGTCTCCGTCTATGGCTACACCTTC	CASSMWDRVSVYGYTF
TRBV7-2	NA	TRBD1	TRBJ1-2	TGTGCCAGCAGCGTACAAGATAACAGGGGTGGCTACACCTTC	CASSVQDNRGGYTF
TRBV5-8	NA	TRBD1	TRBJ1-1	TGTGCCAGCAGCACAGGGGTACAGCGAACTGAAGCTTTCTTT	CASSTGVQRTEAFF
TRBV7-9	few	NA	TRBJ2-5	TGTGCCAGCAGCTTAGTAGGGGGAGTTGAGACCCAGTACTTC	CASSLVGGVETQYF
TRBV4-1	medium-sized	TRBD1	TRBJ1-5	TGCGCCAGCAGCCCGGACAGGGGGCTTCAGCCCCAGCATTTT	CASSPDRGLQPQHF
TRBV9	NA	NA	TRBJ1-1	TGTGCCAGCAGCGTACGGGACATCGACACTGAAGCTTTCTTT	CASSVRDIDTEAFF
TRBV29-1	NA	TRBD2	TRBJ2-3	TGCAGCGCCGACGCGGGGGGCACAGATACGCAGTATTTT	CSADAGGTDTQYF
TRBV5-6	NA	NA	TRBJ2-5	TGTGCCAGCAGCACCGGGGAGACCCAGTACTTC	CASSTGETQYF
TRBV15	NA	TRBD1	TRBJ1-5	TGTGCCACCAGCAGGGGACAGGGGGGGAGCAATCAGCCCCAGCATTTT	CATSRGQGGSNQPQHF
TRBV28	once	TRBD1	TRBJ1-5	TGTGCCAGCAGTTTATACAGGGGTAGCAATCAGCCCCAGCATTTT	CASSLYRGSNQPQHF
TRBV27	NA	TRBD2	TRBJ2-1	TGTGCCAGCAGAAGTAGACAACAGCGGGGGGGCCAGCCGTTCTTC	CASRSRQQRGGQPFF
TRBV5-4	NA	NA	TRBJ2-7	TGTGCCAGCAGCTTGTCCCCAGGGGCCCCCTACGAGCAGTACTTC	CASSLSPGAPYEQYF
TRBV28	NA	NA	TRBJ2-1	TGTGCCAGCAGTTTTGGGGGAGGCAATGAGCAGTTCTTC	CASSFGGGNEQFF
TRBV6-5	NA	NA	TRBJ1-1	TGTGCCAGCAGGCGACGACAGCCAGGGACTGAAGCTTTCTTT	CASRRRQPGTEAFF
TRBV6-6	few	NA	TRBJ1-2	TGTGCCAGCAGTTACTCGAAGGGGAACTATGGCTACACCTTC	CASSYSKGNYGYTF
TRBV2	once	TRBD2	TRBJ2-7	TGTGCCGTCATTTTATGGGGGGGGAAGTCCTACGAGCAGTACTTC	CAVILWGGKSYEQYF
TRBV7-9	NA	NA	TRBJ1-5	TGTGCCAGCAGCCCTGTCGAGGTGAATCAGCCCCAGCATTTT	CASSPVEVNQPQHF
TRBV30	NA	NA	TRBJ2-2	TGTGCCTGGAGTTGGCCTAGCCATAGTAGGTACCCCGGGGAGCTGTTTTTT	CAWSWPSHSRYPGELFF
TRBV5-5	NA	TRBD1	TRBJ1-5	TGTGCCAGCAGCTTGGAGTCTACAGGGGTGTATAGCAATCAGCCCCAGCATTTT	CASSLESTGVYSNQPQHF